Following are 4 T cell receptor beta chains from one sample sequenced in a study of control samples from healthy donors and cancer patients (dated by TCRdb to 2018 to 2020). The library was made by the immunoSEQ multiplex PCR assay. Entries here come from immuneACCESS through TCRdb and include only in-frame sequences with V and J called. Some clones fail to appear in such tables; in the studies checked, an unresolved V gene covers under half of the shortfall, and the cause of the remainder is unknown. Here the sample has 98,000 or so clones; over 60% occur a single time. The ten largest clones take up 10% to 13% of the sample. The specimen sequenced was blood. The receptors shown here come from a woman younger than 45 in good health.

The chain couples TRBV4-3 to TRBJ1-2, with D possibly TRBD1 on 6 matching bases. Germline CDR1 is LGHNA and CDR2 is YSLEER. The CDR3 contains 14 residues. The V end was cut by 1 base, the J end by 4 bases, with 10 bases between. CDR3 DNA sequence: TGCGCCAGCAGCCAAGCTGTGACAGGCTATGGCTACACCTTC. Amino acid sequence: CASSQAVTGYGYTF.

This chain links TRBV5-6 with TRBJ2-6; unclear D gene. The CDR3 has 15 residues. CDR1 is SGHDT and CDR2 is YYEEEE in the germline V gene. With 0 bases removed from V and 0 bases from J, the gap between germline ends came to 4 bases. The CDR3 coding sequence is TGTGCCAGCAGCTTGGGCAGCTCTGGGGCCAACGTCCTGACTTTC. Its protein is CASSLGSSGANVLTF.

This clone was recorded once. V and J are TRBV19 and TRBJ1-2; TRBD1 agrees at 7 bases. This CDR3 contains 13 residues. V gave up 7 bases and J gave up 5 bases; unmatched junction bases: 7. The germline V gene encodes CDR1 LNHDA and CDR2 SQIVND (reference sequence). For the CDR3, the DNA is TGTGCCAGTACTGACAGGGTTGCTTATGGCTACACCTTC. It codes for CASTDRVAYGYTF.

This clone was detected only a few times. The chain recombines TRBV15 with TRBJ1-4; 8 bases line up with TRBD1. The junction had 5 bases not matched to a gene; V was cut back by 7 bases and J by 7 bases. CDR1 is LNHNV and CDR2 is YYDKDF in the germline V gene (reference sequence). The CDR3 sequence is 13 residues long. The CDR3 region is CATKTGDGEKLFF. The DNA of the CDR3 is TGTGCCACCAAGACAGGGGACGGTGAAAAACTGTTTTTT. Full variable domain (missing parts from reference TRBV15 and TRBJ1-4): DAMVIQNPRYQVTQFGKPVTLSCSQTLNHNVMYWYQQKSSQAPKLLFHYYDKDFNNEADTPDNFQSRRPNTSFCFLDIRSPGLGDTAMYLCATKTGDGEKLFFGSGTQLSVL.